This paragraph reports one T cell receptor beta chain. Its specificity is not known. The record originates from a study of CD8 T cells in ankylosing spondylitis. Study-wide points: Both synovial fluid and blood in reactive arthritis had previously been reported to carry some motif variants. For ankylosing spondylitis blood, a TCR beta motif of about 8 highly homologous variants appeared characteristic. Disease-linked clones were reportedly significantly enriched in matched ankylosing spondylitis synovial fluid. Clones that were linked to disease were CD8+ and were relatively rare in peripheral blood.

In making TCR beta libraries, quantitative 5'-RACE with molecular barcodes was used. TCRdb reprocessed the 5' RACE reads via MiXCR and lists one record per CDR3 protein. The repertoire holds fewer than 750,000 distinct CDR3 sequences, with around 20% as singletons. The CDR3 contains 15 residues. Germline V gene data show CDR1 as DFQATT and CDR2 as SNEGSKA (reference sequence). V was pared by 6 bases and J by 6 bases, with 21 bases between. The sequence derives from a male donor with ankylosing spondylitis. The chain combines TRBV20-1 with TRBJ1-5, with TRBD1 as a possible D gene (5 bases). The specimen was blood, either unsorted or a sorted T cell fraction (not recorded which). This CDR3 reads CSASSGGVWGQPQHF. Written as DNA, the CDR3 is TGCAGTGCGTCCTCGGGGGGGGTATGGGGTCAGCCCCAGCATTTT.